The text below deals with one T cell receptor beta chain. Its antigen is still unknown. This table comes from immunoSEQ multiplex PCR, and its TCRdb copy is limited to in-frame clones, with some not included. The table lists roughly 17,000 clones, 85% of them singletons, with about 26% in the top ten. This sample stems from a study of T cells after posttransplantation cyclophosphamide. Study observations and caveats: TRB overlap between skin or GI tissue T cells and blood was limited. Later post-transplant blood repertoires were often dominated by donor CD8+ memory clones.

Control samples came 1 year after myeloablative marrow transplants with methotrexate plus calcineurin inhibitor. The sample consisted of PBMCs, taken after allogeneic stem cell transplant with calcineurin inhibitor and methotrexate. The receptor was derived from a female patient aged 18-30 years who received an allogeneic stem cell transplant from an unrelated donor, was CMV-positive, and had acute and chronic GVHD. Some T cells may trace back to the graft donor.

In nucleotides, the CDR3 is TGCGCCAGCAGCGCTGCTAGCGGGAGGGCTACCGGGGAGCTGTTTTTT. Translated, it gives CASSAASGRATGELFF. The chain uses TRBV5-1 and TRBJ2-2; 12 bases agree with TRBD2. Germline trimming cut 4 bases from V and 5 bases from J; bases unmatched to any gene: 6. Germline V gene data show CDR1 as SGHRS and CDR2 as YFSETQ. This CDR3 region has 16 residues. The variable domain in full, with the rest retrieved from reference TRBV5-1 and TRBJ2-2, is KAGVTQTPRYLIKTRGQQVTLSCSPISGHRSVSWYQQTPGQGLQFLFEYFSETQRNKGNFPGRFSGRQFSNSRSEMNVSTLELGDSALYLCASSAASGRATGELFFGEGSRLTVL.